Listed below are T cell receptor beta chains from one sample, sequenced in a study of blood T cell repertoires in COVID-19. TCRdb's table, derived via immunoSEQ multiplex PCR, lists solely in-frame clones and lacks some. The sample consists of roughly 180,000 clones, approximately 81% of them appearing once. Material: peripheral blood. Source of these receptors: a woman older than 75 with active or convalescent COVID-19. The conserved cysteine and the conserved F or W are not part of the CDR3 here.

v_call cdr3_aa
TRBV19 ASSILEGPQH
TRBV3-1/TRBV3-2 ASLGQENTEAF
TRBV28 ASSVNMRRRSLAGYGYT
TRBV7-9 ASSWDRGALYGYT
TRBV27 ASSLDSLSEQY
TRBV6-6 ASSYSAGARYEQY
TRBV7-2 ASSLSQTGGAGYT
TRBV11-2 ASSLVAPKRSGRIHEQF
TRBV28 ASSLVYTEAF
TRBV11-1 ASSFTVKETQY
TRBV5-1 ASSAGQTYYGYT
TRBV19 ASSTHSGGDSNQPQH